This entry concerns a single T cell receptor beta chain. Its cognate antigen is unknown. Germline-derived CDR1 and CDR2 are SGDLS and YYNGEE. V was clipped by 3 bases and J by 3 bases, with 10 bases between them. This CDR3 region has 13 residues. The data stem from a study of graft-versus-host responses after intestinal transplantation. Across the whole study: Recipients had multivisceral, liver-intestinal, or isolated intestinal transplants.

Study conclusions and caveats: Recipient marrow harbored GvH clones, some of which surfaced first in ileum or blood. An association linked early post-transplant HvG declines with peak circulating GvH clone levels.

Some clones are missing from TCRdb's copy, which holds only in-frame ones; the method was immunoSEQ multiplex PCR. This table has approximately 12,000 clones, over 90% appearing once. The chain recombines TRBV9 with TRBJ2-7; D gene ambiguous. The clonotype originates from a human patient who received an intestinal transplant, so some T cells may come from the graft donor. This specimen was PBMCs, taken roughly 110 days after intestinal transplant. The CDR3 reads CASSEGPGYEQYF. As DNA, the CDR3 is TGTGCCAGCAGCGAAGGTCCAGGCTACGAGCAGTACTTC.